The entry that follows covers one T cell receptor (beta chain) sequence. RNA in amounts of about 0.45 to 1 ug was reverse transcribed with random hexamers. TCRdb called the immunoSEQ multiplex PCR reads again in MiXCR, with one record for every CDR3 protein. The data hold some 450,000 distinct CDR3 sequences, with 85% observed a single time. These data originate in a study of CD8 T cells in Susac syndrome. TEMRA cells were FACS-enriched, unlike CD8+ and CD4+ T cells, which were negatively isolated. The clonotype originates from a human donor with multiple sclerosis. The sample taken for sequencing was CD8+ T cells from PBMCs.

CDR3 DNA: TGTGCCAGCAGCCAAGATAGTCTAGCGGGAGGAAATGAGCAGTTCTTC. Protein sequence: CASSQDSLAGGNEQFF. V usage is TRBV4-2 and J usage is TRBJ2-1, with TRBD2 identical over 11 bases. This CDR3 region has 16 residues. Germline CDR1 is LGHNA and CDR2 is YNFKEQ. The trim removed 0 bases at V and 7 bases at J, leaving 5 bases unmatched.